A selection of T cell receptor beta chains follows, all from one sample in a study of human T cells and chemical hapten exposure. Each CDR3 protein is one row after TCRdb ran MiXCR on the RACE reads. The sample holds 35,000 to 40,000 distinct CDR3 sequences, over 9.5% seen once. The sequencing used whole blood, collected in connection with sensitization to the hapten diphenylcyclopropenone (DPC). The source of these receptors is a man in his thirties or forties with alopecia areata. Some clones in this sample may be carry-over from other donors' samples. CDR3s include the opening cysteine and the closing phenylalanine or tryptophan. A D gene is named only where the DNA matches it firmly. The listing skips clone size in some rows; elsewhere it reads once, few, many or a size class.

V gene	D gene	J gene	clone size	CDR3 protein	CDR3 DNA
TRBV6-5	.	TRBJ2-7	.	CASSPSGGYEQYF	TGTGCCAGCAGTCCCTCCGGTGGTTACGAGCAGTACTTC
TRBV7-2	.	TRBJ2-1	.	CASSLEPASYNEQFF	TGTGCCAGCAGCTTAGAACCAGCCTCCTACAATGAGCAGTTCTTC
TRBV9	.	TRBJ1-1	.	CASSVGSQTEAFF	TGTGCCAGCAGCGTAGGGTCGCAGACTGAAGCTTTCTTT
TRBV18	.	TRBJ1-1	.	CASSPSGGGTEAFF	TGTGCCAGCTCCCCCTCAGGCGGGGGCACTGAAGCTTTCTTT
TRBV7-3	.	TRBJ2-1	few	CASSLGQTYNEQFF	TGTGCCAGCAGCTTAGGACAAACCTACAATGAGCAGTTCTTC
TRBV5-1	.	TRBJ2-1	.	CASSLNRGGNEQFF	TGCGCCAGCAGCTTAAACAGGGGAGGCAATGAGCAGTTCTTC
TRBV2	TRBD1	TRBJ2-1	many	CASIMDRRIDEQFF	TGTGCCAGCATTATGGACAGGCGTATCGATGAGCAGTTCTTC
TRBV7-8	.	TRBJ2-2	few	CASSLRRGLNTGELFF	TGTGCCAGCAGCTTACGAAGAGGGCTCAACACCGGGGAGCTGTTTTTT
TRBV11-2	.	TRBJ2-1	.	CASSPTVYNEQFF	TGTGCCAGCAGCCCCACGGTTTACAATGAGCAGTTCTTC
TRBV7-3	TRBD2	TRBJ2-3	many	CASSLTPRAGGSTDTQYF	TGTGCCAGCAGCTTAACCCCCAGGGCGGGGGGGAGCACAGATACGCAGTATTTT
TRBV5-1	.	TRBJ2-1	few	CASSLRGGNEQFF	TGCGCCAGCAGCTTAAGGGGGGGAAATGAGCAGTTCTTC
TRBV18	.	TRBJ1-6	many	CASSPRQSPPNNSPLHF	TGTGCCAGCTCACCGCGACAGAGTCCTCCCAATAATTCACCCCTCCACTTT
TRBV12-3/TRBV12-4	.	TRBJ1-1	many	CASSPSGSRRNTEAFF	TGTGCCAGCAGCCCCTCTGGTTCCCGAAGGAACACTGAAGCTTTCTTT
TRBV20-1	.	TRBJ1-5	few	CSARDLGRGYQPQHF	TGCAGTGCTAGAGATCTGGGCAGGGGCTATCAGCCCCAGCATTTT
TRBV9	.	TRBJ1-5	.	CASSVAPGVNQPQHF	TGTGCCAGCAGCGTAGCCCCAGGGGTGAATCAGCCCCAGCATTTT
TRBV5-4	.	TRBJ1-2	many	CASSSLTGLANYGYTF	TGTGCCAGCAGCTCCCTCACAGGGTTAGCTAACTATGGCTACACCTTC
TRBV12-5	.	TRBJ2-7	many	CASGFRYYEQYF	TGTGCTAGTGGTTTCCGATACTACGAGCAGTACTTC
TRBV29-1	.	TRBJ2-4	.	CSVEDLLEENIQYF	TGCAGCGTTGAAGATCTCCTAGAGGAAAACATTCAGTACTTC
TRBV29-1	.	TRBJ2-1	.	CSVSFYNEQFF	TGCAGCGTTAGTTTCTACAATGAGCAGTTCTTC
TRBV12-3/TRBV12-4	TRBD2	TRBJ2-1	few	CASSPGTRTTNEQFF	TGTGCCAGCAGTCCCGGGACTAGGACCACAAATGAGCAGTTCTTC
TRBV5-4	TRBD1	TRBJ2-1	.	CASSRIGGRDYNEQFF	TGTGCCAGCAGCAGAATAGGGGGCAGGGATTACAATGAGCAGTTCTTC
TRBV6-5	TRBD2	TRBJ2-2	.	CASRQSGGALGGELFF	TGTGCCAGCAGACAGAGCGGGGGGGCTCTTGGCGGGGAGCTGTTTTTT
TRBV7-2	.	TRBJ2-1	few	CASSPALNEQFF	TGTGCCAGCAGCCCCGCGTTGAACGAGCAGTTCTTC
TRBV15	TRBD1	TRBJ2-3	.	CATSAFDRGKGTDTQYF	TGTGCCACCTCGGCCTTCGACAGGGGGAAAGGCACAGATACGCAGTATTTT
TRBV20-1	TRBD2	TRBJ2-1	.	CSAVPLAGTYNEQFF	TGCAGTGCTGTCCCTCTAGCGGGAACCTACAATGAGCAGTTCTTC
TRBV7-8	.	TRBJ2-3	.	CASSLLGPAGSTDTQYF	TGTGCCAGCAGCTTACTCGGGCCAGCGGGCAGCACAGATACGCAGTATTTT
TRBV20-1	.	TRBJ1-1	few	CSARTRSRNTEAFF	TGCAGTGCTAGAACGCGGTCTAGGAACACTGAAGCTTTCTTT
TRBV6-5	.	TRBJ1-6	few	CASSTGLRGSSYNSPLHF	TGTGCCAGCAGTACAGGGCTTCGGGGGAGCTCCTATAATTCACCCCTCCACTTT
TRBV6-2/TRBV6-3	TRBD2	TRBJ2-1	few	CASPLPPSGSQNEQFF	TGTGCCAGCCCCCTCCCCCCTAGCGGAAGCCAGAATGAGCAGTTCTTC
TRBV6-2/TRBV6-3	.	TRBJ2-7	.	CASSFSYEQYF	TGTGCCAGCAGTTTCTCCTACGAGCAGTACTTC
TRBV25-1	.	TRBJ2-1	many	CASSDPRGLAGAYNEQFF	TGTGCCAGCAGTGACCCCCGCGGTTTGGCTGGCGCATACAATGAGCAGTTCTTC
TRBV5-1	.	TRBJ1-1	few	CASSPRTRVNTEAFF	TGCGCCAGCAGCCCCAGAACCAGGGTGAACACTGAAGCTTTCTTT
TRBV28	.	TRBJ1-5	.	CASARDMSNQPQHF	TGTGCCAGCGCCCGCGACATGAGCAATCAGCCCCAGCATTTT
TRBV29-1	.	TRBJ2-3	few	CSVEDMEGDTQYF	TGCAGCGTTGAAGACATGGAAGGAGATACGCAGTATTTT
TRBV7-3	.	TRBJ2-1	.	CASSLKRLDEQFF	TGTGCCAGCAGCTTAAAACGCCTCGATGAGCAGTTCTTC
TRBV11-2	.	TRBJ2-1	few	CASTTDGAYNEQFF	TGTGCCAGCACCACGGACGGAGCCTACAATGAGCAGTTCTTC
TRBV3-1	TRBD1	TRBJ1-6	many	CASSQDPPGTGRSPLHF	TGTGCCAGCAGCCAAGACCCCCCCGGGACAGGACGTTCACCCCTCCACTTT
TRBV27	.	TRBJ2-7	.	CASSLLPGIVGTNYEQYF	TGTGCCAGCAGTTTACTGCCGGGGATAGTGGGGACCAACTACGAGCAGTACTTC
TRBV7-6	.	TRBJ2-7	many	CASSASEIYEQYF	TGTGCCAGCAGCGCGTCAGAGATCTACGAGCAGTACTTC
TRBV29-1	.	TRBJ1-2	.	CSVDHGRSYGYTF	TGCAGCGTTGACCACGGCAGGAGCTATGGCTACACCTTC
TRBV7-7	.	TRBJ2-1	few	CASSLGPGNEQFF	TGTGCCAGCAGCTTGGGACCTGGTAATGAGCAGTTCTTC
TRBV4-1	.	TRBJ1-1	few	CASSRPGAPYGAFF	TGCGCCAGCAGCCGGCCGGGGGCCCCCTATGGAGCTTTCTTT
TRBV7-9	TRBD1	TRBJ2-4	few	CASSLIQGPSVVKNIQYF	TGTGCCAGCAGTTTAATACAGGGGCCGAGCGTTGTCAAAAACATTCAGTACTTC
TRBV12-3/TRBV12-4	.	TRBJ1-3	.	CASSLLALTSGNTIYF	TGTGCCAGCAGTTTATTGGCGTTAACCTCTGGAAACACCATATATTTT
TRBV6-6	.	TRBJ1-1	many	CASSFGNTEAFF	TGTGCCAGCAGTTTTGGGAACACTGAAGCTTTCTTT
TRBV6-1	.	TRBJ2-1	many	CALSGGYNEQFF	TGTGCCCTCAGTGGGGGATACAATGAGCAGTTCTTC
TRBV10-1	.	TRBJ2-1	.	CASSESPGNEQFF	TGCGCCAGCAGTGAGTCGCCCGGGAATGAGCAGTTCTTC
TRBV6-5	.	TRBJ1-6	many	CASSYTRTVSNSPLHF	TGTGCCAGCAGTTACACCAGGACAGTTTCCAATTCACCCCTCCACTTT
TRBV4-1	TRBD1	TRBJ1-5	many	CASSHVDRGFNQPQHF	TGCGCCAGCAGCCATGTGGACAGGGGGTTTAATCAGCCCCAGCATTTT
TRBV6-1	.	TRBJ2-1	.	CASSYPQAGNEQFF	TGTGCCAGCAGCTACCCCCAGGCGGGGAATGAGCAGTTCTTC
TRBV6-4	.	TRBJ2-3	few	CASSVGRGTQYF	TGTGCCAGCAGTGTGGGAAGGGGTACGCAGTATTTT
TRBV12-3/TRBV12-4	.	TRBJ1-2	many	CASTRPALNYGYTF	TGTGCCAGCACAAGGCCTGCGCTGAACTATGGCTACACCTTC
TRBV7-9	TRBD2	TRBJ2-5	many	CASSQLAGVETQYF	TGTGCCAGCAGCCAACTAGCGGGAGTAGAGACCCAGTACTTC
TRBV11-2	.	TRBJ2-5	many	CASSPQGYRQETQYF	TGTGCCAGCAGTCCGCAGGGGTATCGCCAAGAGACCCAGTACTTC
TRBV12-3/TRBV12-4	TRBD2	TRBJ2-3	few	CASRLAVRDTQYF	TGTGCCAGCAGGCTAGCGGTCCGGGATACGCAGTATTTT
TRBV28	TRBD1	TRBJ1-3	many	CASSFPGRSRGFGNTIYF	TGTGCCAGCAGTTTCCCCGGGCGGTCCAGGGGGTTTGGAAACACCATATATTTT
TRBV12-5	.	TRBJ1-4	.	CASGLFLTTNEKLFF	TGTGCTAGTGGTTTGTTTCTTACAACTAATGAAAAACTGTTTTTT
TRBV6-2/TRBV6-3	.	TRBJ2-5	many	CASSYRSYETQYF	TGTGCCAGCAGTTACCGGAGCTACGAGACCCAGTACTTC
TRBV6-6	.	TRBJ2-1	medium-sized	CASRNVDSPGSQEQFF	TGTGCCAGCAGAAACGTGGACAGCCCTGGGTCCCAAGAGCAGTTCTTC
TRBV7-9	.	TRBJ2-1	few	CASSLVRQDNEQFF	TGTGCCAGCAGCTTAGTTCGCCAGGACAATGAGCAGTTCTTC